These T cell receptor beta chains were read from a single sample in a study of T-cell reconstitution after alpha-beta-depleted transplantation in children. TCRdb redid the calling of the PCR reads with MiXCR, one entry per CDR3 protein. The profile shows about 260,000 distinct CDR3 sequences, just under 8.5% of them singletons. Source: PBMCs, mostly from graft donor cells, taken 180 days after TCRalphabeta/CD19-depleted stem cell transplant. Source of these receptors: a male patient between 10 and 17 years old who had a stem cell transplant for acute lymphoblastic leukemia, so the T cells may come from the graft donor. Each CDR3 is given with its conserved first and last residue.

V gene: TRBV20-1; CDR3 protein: CSARSRARQGGLYEQYF
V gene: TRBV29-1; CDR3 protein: CSAQGRGKYEQYF
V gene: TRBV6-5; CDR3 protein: CASSYWGLNTGELFF
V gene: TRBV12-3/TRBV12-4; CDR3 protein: CASSPHLAFQPQHF
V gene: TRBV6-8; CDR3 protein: CASSWRQGVSSYNSPLHF
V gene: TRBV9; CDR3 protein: CASSVAGEGEAFF
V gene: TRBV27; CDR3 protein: CASSVTGDEQYF
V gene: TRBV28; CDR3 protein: CASRPQATQYEQYF
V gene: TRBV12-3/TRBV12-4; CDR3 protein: CASSSGLAGSTDTQYF
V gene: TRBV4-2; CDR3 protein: CAMGPGLPAARDRGLATYEQYF
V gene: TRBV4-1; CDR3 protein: CASSQGSVGAFF
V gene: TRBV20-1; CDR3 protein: CSAREAHRGGVYNEQFF
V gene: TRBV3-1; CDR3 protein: CASSPSRGGVGEQYF
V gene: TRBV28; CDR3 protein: CASSLSLANLGGYF
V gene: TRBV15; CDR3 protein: CATSRTGGGGGYEQYF
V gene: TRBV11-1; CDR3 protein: CASSFGRANTGELFF
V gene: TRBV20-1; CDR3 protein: CSATDYSGSVQETQYF
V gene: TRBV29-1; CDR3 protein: CSVPSGGADTQYF
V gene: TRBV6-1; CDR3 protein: CASSEKNGQGWDEQYF
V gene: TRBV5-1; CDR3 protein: CASSFGELGNQPQHF
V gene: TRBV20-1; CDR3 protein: CSARKLAGGLADTQYF
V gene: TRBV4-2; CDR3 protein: CASSQDRWGSPVSGANVLTF
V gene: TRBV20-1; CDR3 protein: CSAREGGRSYEQYF
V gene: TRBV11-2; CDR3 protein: CASSLFGPWREDEQFF
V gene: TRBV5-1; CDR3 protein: CASSPSAGFAYEQYF
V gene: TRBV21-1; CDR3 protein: CASSLSDSPYEQYF
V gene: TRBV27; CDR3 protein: CASSLKGQGTPLHF
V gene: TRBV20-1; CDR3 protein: CSASPLARRGETQYF
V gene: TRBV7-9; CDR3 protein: CASSFPGTLYEQYF
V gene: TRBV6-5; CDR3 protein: CASGPAYNEQFF
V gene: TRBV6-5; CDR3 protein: CASSYPAGEGPDTQYF
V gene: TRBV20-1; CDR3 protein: CSAYETSANSYNEQFF
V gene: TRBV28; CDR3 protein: CASSLGFQETQYF
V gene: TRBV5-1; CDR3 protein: CASSLPSLFGELFF
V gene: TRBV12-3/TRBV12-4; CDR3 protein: CATSLSLGGSSPLHF
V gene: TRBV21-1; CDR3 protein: CASSKDHRGSQETQYF